Below, one TCR beta chain is given with its context. Its antigen is still unknown. No much larger clonotype is one base removed from it; base qualities were not supplied. The method behind the library was the immunoSEQ multiplex PCR assay. RNA was extracted from all samples and reverse transcribed into cDNA, which served as template for TCR sequencing. SuperScript III was used to make first-strand cDNA, primed with a 2:1 mix of oligo-dT and random hexamers. Amplification bias was assessed with a synthetic immune receptor repertoire, and residual bias was removed computationally. In the source study's methods: After raw reads were preprocessed to remove errors, the CDR3 was defined following IMGT conventions as running from the conserved cysteine to phenylalanine. Clonality was computed by normalizing Shannon entropy by log2 of the number of productive unique TCRs and subtracting the result from 1. Whether scalp clones were CD4 or CD8 was inferred by matching scalp TCRbeta sequences against CD4 and CD8 repertoires sorted from blood. The immuneACCESS repertoire file appears here via TCRdb, limited to in-frame rearrangements. These files lack a portion of the clones; in checked studies, under half of the deficit traces to unresolved V genes, and the cause of the others is not known. From that table come the V and J calls and clone size; the DNA was used to work out D and trimming. This sample holds more than 200,000 clones; 50% to 75% were observed only once. Of the sample, roughly 4.2% is held by the ten largest clones.

The label giving this sample's time point can be read as: less than five weeks on oral tofacitinib. The meaning of the sample's treatment or condition label: oral pan-JAK inhibitor, 5-10 mg twice daily. Lesional scalp punch biopsies and peripheral blood were collected from alopecia areata patients. PBMCs were isolated by density centrifugation and stained for CD3, CD4 and CD8, after which CD4+ and CD8+ T cells were sorted on a FACSAria. This record belongs to a study of CD8+ T cells in alopecia areata (dated by TCRdb to 2016 to 2019). For the wider study: The treated patients took part in an open-label pilot trial in which moderate-to-severe alopecia areata was treated with oral tofacitinib at 5 to 10 mg twice daily. In treated patients, disease severity was measured using the SALT score, which gives the percentage of scalp surface area affected. Tofacitinib was given for 6 to 18 months, followed by 6 months of follow-up off drug to assess delayed response and recurrence. immunoSEQ multiplex PCR using 35 Vbeta forward primers and 13 Jbeta reverse primers was used to amplify TCRbeta CDR3 regions. Scalp clonality was compared among normal scalp (n=4), patchy alopecia areata scalp (n=8), and alopecia totalis/universalis scalp (n=8). To study T cell clonal expansion in alopecia areata, the researchers applied high-throughput TCRbeta sequencing to both the C3H/HeJ mouse model and human patients. Tofacitinib-treated patients had biopsies at baseline and at 4 and 24 weeks of treatment, with a later scalp biopsy in several patients. Scalp tissue and sorted CD4+ and CD8+ peripheral blood T cells from patchy and totalis/universalis alopecia areata patients and from healthy controls were covered by human TCRbeta sequencing. RNA was extracted with the PAXgene miRNA kit for fixed scalp, the miRNeasy kit for PBMCs, and the RNeasy kit for mouse skin.

Per the germline V gene, SQVTM is the CDR1 and ANQGSEA is the CDR2. The CDR3, cysteine through phenylalanine, is 13 amino acids long. CDR3 DNA is the only sequence kept; it has 39 bases, read in frame from the first base. V loses 5 bases, J loses 0 bases, and the germline ends lie 11 bases apart. On the study overall, not on this receptor specifically: Scalp clonality and the number of expanded CD8+ clones among the top 100 scalp clones were significantly decreased by tofacitinib. Because the treated cohort was small and included a single nonresponder, larger studies are needed to assess links between baseline CD8+ expansion and response. During tofacitinib treatment, many expanded lesional clones stuck around in both scalp and blood, and this persistence may partly explain why relapse happens after treatment is stopped. Unlike mouse skin, where gammadelta T cells dominate, normal human skin contains resident alphabeta T cells that get sequenced too, which complicates analysis of the scalp TCR repertoire. Compared with normal scalp, lesional scalp, particularly in alopecia totalis/universalis, had higher clonality and more expanded CD8+ clones, which suggests antigenic drive. TCR sequences shared between patients were less clear than in mice, possibly partly because of HLA diversity in the patient population.

Sequencing used CD4+ T cells sorted from blood, obtained at week 4, from a patient treated with tofacitinib. The rearranged chain carries TRBV29-1 and TRBJ2-7; confidence is insufficient to name the D gene. This receptor was taken from a human donor with alopecia areata. The CDR3 reads CSVRRSNSYEQYF. The nucleotide sequence is TGCAGCGTTCGACGATCTAACTCCTACGAGCAGTACTTC.